This TCR beta chain was sequenced during a study of breast tumors, draining lymph nodes, adjacent tissues. In TCRdb, the multiplex PCR reads were re-called with MiXCR into one record per CDR3 protein. The repertoire holds more than 200,000 distinct CDR3 sequences, with around 32% as singletons. Findings of the study overall: Findings are consistent with lymph node origin and intratumoral expansion of most tumor T cells. That most tumor T cells come from lymph nodes remained unproven. Tumor TCR diversity was below lymph nodes but above nontumor tissue.

Unmatched junction bases numbered 7, after V lost 3 bases and J lost 6 bases. The CDR3 sequence is 16 residues long. Germline CDR1 is KGHDR and CDR2 is SFDVKD. Breast cancer patients provided tissue from their axillary draining lymph nodes. This clonotype was picked up one time. The antigen remains unidentified. The chain has TRBV24-1 and TRBJ2-1, with 10 bases matching TRBD2. Sequencing was done on a sample of axillary lymph node tissue. The receptor's source is a female donor with breast cancer. Some clones in this sample may be carry-over from other donors' samples. CDR3 residues: CATSDTSGRDINEQFF. The CDR3 DNA reads TGTGCCACCAGTGATACAAGCGGGAGGGATATCAATGAGCAGTTCTTC.